Below, one T cell receptor beta chain is given with its context. The antigen remains undetermined. This sample is drawn from a study of cytomegalovirus exposure and HLA in healthy donors. It was with 60 Vbeta and 13 Jbeta primers that the PCR ran. The repertoire was sequenced with immunoSEQ multiplex PCR; TCRdb's copy has only in-frame clones and lacks some. Of about 61,000 clones in the sample, around 87% were seen once. Study outcomes and limitations: Presence/absence results assume similar sequencing depth per donor, which may not hold.

Trimming took off 3 bases at V and 8 bases at J, with 7 bases between the two ends. Germline V gene data show CDR1 as MDHEN and CDR2 as SYDVKM. This CDR3 is 12 amino acids long. The source is a man between 18 and 35 years old in good health and CMV-seronegative. V gene TRBV28 combines with J gene TRBJ1-4, with unresolved D. The sequenced sample was PBMCs. This CDR3 is CASSLLGEKLFF. The CDR3 coding sequence is TGTGCCAGCAGTTTGCTTGGCGAAAAACTGTTTTTT.